The 11 T cell receptor beta chains below come from one sample, sequenced in a study of cytomegalovirus exposure and HLA in healthy donors. Sequencing used immunoSEQ multiplex PCR; TCRdb keeps in-frame clones, though not all of them. The sample lists tens of thousands of clones, approximately 93% occurring once. Sequencing used PBMCs. Source of these receptors: a woman aged 25-40 years in good health and CMV-seropositive.

The genes are TRBV7-8 and TRBJ1-5; 8 positions agree with TRBD1. V shed 4 bases, J shed 3 bases, and the junction held 5 bases outside the gene matches. Germline CDR1 and CDR2: SGHVS and FQNEAQ. The CDR3 spans 15 residues. CDR3 amino acids: CASSSRTGLNQPQHF. CDR3 nucleotides: TGTGCCAGCAGCTCGAGGACAGGGCTCAATCAGCCCCAGCATTTT.

The genes are TRBV10-3 and TRBJ2-7; 10 bases line up with TRBD1. The CDR3 is 13 amino acids. Germline CDR1 ENHRY, CDR2 SYGVKD. V dropped 6 bases and J dropped 5; count of bases not matched to a gene: 4. The CDR3 DNA reads TGTGCCATCAGACAGACAGGGGGCGACGAGCAGTACTTC. Encoded protein: CAIRQTGGDEQYF.

This clone was counted once. The gene calls are TRBV28 and TRBJ1-5; D gene ambiguous. The CDR3 spans 15 residues. Germline CDR1 reads MDHEN; CDR2 reads SYDVKM. Trimming stripped 7 bases from V and 4 bases from J, with 17 bases between. Here the CDR3 DNA reads TGTGCCAGCAATCACCTAGCGAATCGGAATCAGCCCCAGCATTTT. Amino acid sequence: CASNHLANRNQPQHF.

The chain links TRBV18 to TRBJ1-2; 8 bases agree with TRBD1. The CDR3 covers 13 residues. Losses at the gene ends were 5 bases for V and 6 bases for J; bases not matched to a gene: 5. Germline-derived CDR1 and CDR2 are KGHSH and LQKENI. The CDR3 nucleotides are TGTGCCAGCTCATCGACAGGGGATCATGGCTACACCTTC. This encodes CASSSTGDHGYTF.

The rearrangement joins TRBV9 to TRBJ2-1; 13 bases match TRBD2. The CDR3 runs to 16 residues. CDR1 SGDLS and CDR2 YYNGEE come from the germline V gene. Trimming removed 3 bases from V and 9 bases from J; junction bases left unmatched: 9. For the CDR3, the DNA is TGTGCCAGCAGCGATCCGGGACTAGCGGGACGAAGTGAGCAGTTCTTC. As protein: CASSDPGLAGRSEQFF.

The CDR3 sequence: CASSSQISRDRQFIYEQYF. The DNA of the CDR3 is TGTGCCAGCAGCTCCCAGATATCCCGGGACAGGCAATTTATCTACGAGCAGTACTTC. This rearrangement joins TRBV11-2 to TRBJ2-7; 8 nucleotides match TRBD1. After removal of 4 bases from V and 3 bases from J, the junction contained 20 bases not matched to a gene. Germline values: CDR1 SGHAT, CDR2 FQNNGV. The CDR3 length is 19 residues.

The count of this clone is one. The chain links TRBV11-2 to TRBJ2-3, with D unclear. Trimming cost V 1 base and J 4 bases, with 18 bases left between them. Germline CDR1 SGHAT, CDR2 FQNNGV. CDR3 length: 17 residues. The CDR3 DNA reads as TGTGCCAGCAGCTTAGGTTTGAGTAGTAGTCAGGCAGATACGCAGTATTTT. Its protein product is CASSLGLSSSQADTQYF.

A word on this clone: The sample has other DNA sequences that encode this CDR3 too. The chain couples TRBV9 to TRBJ2-2, with D perhaps matching TRBD2 (5 bases). V lost 0 bases to trimming and J lost 5 bases, with 8 bases between them. The CDR3 extends over 14 amino acids. The germline V gene has CDR1 SGDLS and CDR2 YYNGEE. Here the CDR3 reads CASSVGSGTGELFF. In DNA, the CDR3 is TGTGCCAGCAGCGTAGGTTCGGGGACCGGGGAGCTGTTTTTT.

This sequence joins TRBV7-9 and TRBJ1-2; 7 nucleotides agree with TRBD1. Germline trimming cut 11 bases from V and 1 base from J; bases unmatched to any gene: 7. CDR3 length: 13 amino acids. Germline V CDR1 and CDR2: SEHNR, FQNEAQ (reference sequence). CDR3 loop: CAAGGTVNYGYTF. CDR3 sequence (DNA): TGTGCCGCCGGCGGGACAGTTAACTATGGCTACACCTTC.

This chain uses TRBV19 with TRBJ2-3; 9 bases match TRBD1. Germline V lookup: CDR1 LNHDA, CDR2 SQIVND (reference sequence). V lost 7 bases, J lost 2 bases, and 1 base stayed unmatched. The CDR3 is 13 amino acids. The CDR3 region has the DNA TGTGCCAGTAACAGGGGGCTCACAGATACGCAGTATTTT. It encodes CASNRGLTDTQYF.

This chain connects TRBV5-1 to TRBJ2-1; 11 nucleotides match TRBD2. V lost 0 bases, J lost 0 bases, and 5 bases stayed unmatched. The V gene's germline CDR1 is SGHRS and CDR2 YFSETQ. The CDR3 spans 18 residues. CDR3: CASSLGLAGISSYNEQFF. CDR3 nucleotide sequence: TGCGCCAGCAGCTTGGGACTAGCGGGGATTAGCTCCTACAATGAGCAGTTCTTC.